This T cell receptor (beta chain) was documented in a study of cytomegalovirus exposure and HLA in healthy donors. Study as a whole: Sequencing of 150 million to 200 million T cells in an earlier analysis found some 100 million unique TCR beta sequences.

Primers included in the PCR were 60 Vbeta and 13 Jbeta primers. Repertoires were generated with immunoSEQ multiplex PCR, while TCRdb's copy carries only in-frame clones and drops some. This table has tens of thousands of clones, around four fifths appearing once. Study conclusions and caveats: Per a later analysis, HLA-associated TCR beta chains showed more clonal expansion than other, equally common TCR beta chains.

As concerns this clone: Its antigen is undetermined.

Input material: PBMCs. This sequence originates from a man aged 25-45 years in good health and CMV-seronegative.

CDR3 loop: CASRGHSSYNEQFF. For the CDR3, the DNA is TGTGCCAGCAGGGGACACAGCTCCTACAATGAGCAGTTCTTC. The V and J genes are TRBV7-9 and TRBJ2-1, with TRBD1 as a possible D gene (6 bases). The CDR3 has 14 residues. Germline CDR1 is SEHNR and CDR2 is FQNEAQ (reference sequence). V was shortened by 6 bases and J by 0 bases, with 9 bases between the two germline ends.